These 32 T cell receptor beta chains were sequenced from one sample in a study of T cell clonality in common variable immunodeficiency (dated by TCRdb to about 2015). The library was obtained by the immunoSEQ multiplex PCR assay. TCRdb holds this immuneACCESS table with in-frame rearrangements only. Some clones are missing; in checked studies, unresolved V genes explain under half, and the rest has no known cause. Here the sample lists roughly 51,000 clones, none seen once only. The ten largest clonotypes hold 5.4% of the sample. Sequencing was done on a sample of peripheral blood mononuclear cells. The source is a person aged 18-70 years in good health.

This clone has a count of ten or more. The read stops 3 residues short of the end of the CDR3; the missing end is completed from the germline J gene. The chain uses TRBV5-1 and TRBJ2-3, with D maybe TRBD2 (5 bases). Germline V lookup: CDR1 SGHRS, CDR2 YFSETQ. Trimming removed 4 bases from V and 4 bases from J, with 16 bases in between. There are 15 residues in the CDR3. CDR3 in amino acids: CASSRRGDWADTQYF. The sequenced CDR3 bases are TGCGCCAGCAGCCGTCGGGGAGATTGGGCAGATACG.

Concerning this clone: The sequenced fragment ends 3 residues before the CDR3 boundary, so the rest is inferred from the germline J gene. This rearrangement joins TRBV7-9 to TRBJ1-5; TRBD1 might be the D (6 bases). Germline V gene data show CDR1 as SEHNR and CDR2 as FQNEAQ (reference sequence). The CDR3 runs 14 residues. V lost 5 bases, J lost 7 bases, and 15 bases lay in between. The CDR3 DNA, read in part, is TGTGCCAGCAGCCCAACAGGGTCGGGACAGCCC. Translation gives CASSPTGSGQP. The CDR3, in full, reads CASSPTGSGQPQHF.

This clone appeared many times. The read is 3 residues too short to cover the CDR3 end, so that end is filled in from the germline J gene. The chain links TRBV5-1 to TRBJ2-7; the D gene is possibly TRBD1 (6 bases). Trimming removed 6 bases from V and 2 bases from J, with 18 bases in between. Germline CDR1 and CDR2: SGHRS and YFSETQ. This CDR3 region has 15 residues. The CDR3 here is CASNPRDKAAYEQYF. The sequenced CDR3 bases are TGCGCCAGCAACCCCCGGGACAAAGCCGCCTACGAG.

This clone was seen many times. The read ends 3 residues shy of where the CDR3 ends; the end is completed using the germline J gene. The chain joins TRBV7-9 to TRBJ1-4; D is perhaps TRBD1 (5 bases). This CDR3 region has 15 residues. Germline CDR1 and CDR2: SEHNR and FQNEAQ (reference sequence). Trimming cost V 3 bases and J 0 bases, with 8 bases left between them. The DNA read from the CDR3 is TGTGCCAGCAGCTTCGGGGGAACAACTAATGAAAAA. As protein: CASSFGGTTNEK. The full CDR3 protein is CASSFGGTTNEKLFF.

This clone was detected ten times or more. The DNA read from the CDR3 is TGCAGCGTTTTGACAGGGGGGGTTGAAAAA. It codes for CSVLTGGVEK. The complete CDR3 reads CSVLTGGVEKLFF. The chain carries TRBV29-1 and TRBJ1-4; TRBD1 aligns across 9 bases. The read comes to an end 3 residues before the CDR3 does, leaving the germline J gene to fill in the end. Looked up from germline, CDR1 is SQVTM and CDR2 is ANQGSEA. The CDR3 runs 13 residues. The V segment lost 5 bases and the J segment 7 bases; nucleotides outside the gene matches: 5.

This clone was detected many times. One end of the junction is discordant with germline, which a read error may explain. The DNA read from the CDR3 is TGTGCCAGTAGGATAGACGACAGAGCCTCACCC. It is translated as CASRIDDRASP. The whole CDR3 reads CASRIDDRASPLHF. The rearrangement joins TRBV19 to TRBJ1-6; D might be TRBD1 (5 bases). The missing CDR3 end, 3 residues past where the read stops, is filled in from the germline J gene. The CDR3 consists of 14 residues. Germline assignment: CDR1 LNHDA and CDR2 SQIVND (reference sequence).

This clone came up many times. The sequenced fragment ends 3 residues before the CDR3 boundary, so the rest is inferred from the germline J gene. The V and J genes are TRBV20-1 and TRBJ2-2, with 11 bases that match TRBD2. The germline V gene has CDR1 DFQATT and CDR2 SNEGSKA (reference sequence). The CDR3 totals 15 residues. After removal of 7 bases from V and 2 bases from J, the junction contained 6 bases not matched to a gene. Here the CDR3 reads CSVPGLAENTGELFF. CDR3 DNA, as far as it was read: TGCAGTGTACCGGGACTAGCGGAAAACACCGGGGAG.

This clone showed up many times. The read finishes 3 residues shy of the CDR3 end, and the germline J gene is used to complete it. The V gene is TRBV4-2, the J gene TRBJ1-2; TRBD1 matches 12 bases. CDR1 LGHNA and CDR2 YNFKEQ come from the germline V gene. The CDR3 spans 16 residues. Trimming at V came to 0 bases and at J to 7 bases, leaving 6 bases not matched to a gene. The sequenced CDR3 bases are TGTGCCAGCAGCCAAGACCTGGGACAGGGGGCGGGTGGC. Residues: CASSQDLGQGAGG. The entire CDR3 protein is CASSQDLGQGAGGYTF.

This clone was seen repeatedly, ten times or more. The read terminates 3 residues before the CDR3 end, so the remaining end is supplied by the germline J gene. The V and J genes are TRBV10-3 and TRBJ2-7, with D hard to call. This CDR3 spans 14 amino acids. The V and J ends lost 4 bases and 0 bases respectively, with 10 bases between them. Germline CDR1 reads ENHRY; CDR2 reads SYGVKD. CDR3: CAISVHDSSYEQYF. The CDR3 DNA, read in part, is TGTGCCATCAGTGTTCACGATAGCTCCTACGAG.

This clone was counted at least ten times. The sequenced part of the CDR3 DNA is TGTGCCAGTAGTAGACAGAAGATTGATGGC. Protein: CASSRQKIDG. The complete CDR3 protein is CASSRQKIDGYTF. This chain joins TRBV19 and TRBJ1-2, with D possibly matching TRBD1 (5 bases). The missing CDR3 end, 3 residues past where the read stops, is filled in from the germline J gene. This CDR3 spans 13 amino acids. Trimming took off 4 bases at V and 6 bases at J, with 12 bases between the two ends. Germline V gene sequence: CDR1 LNHDA, CDR2 SQIVND (reference sequence).

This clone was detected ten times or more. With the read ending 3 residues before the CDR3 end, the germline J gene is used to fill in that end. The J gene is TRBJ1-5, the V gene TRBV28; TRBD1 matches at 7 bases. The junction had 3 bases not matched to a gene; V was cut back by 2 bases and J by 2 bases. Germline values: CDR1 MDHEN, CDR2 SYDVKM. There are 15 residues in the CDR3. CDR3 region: CASSLLGQGNQPQHF. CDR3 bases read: TGTGCCAGCAGTTTACTCGGACAGGGCAATCAGCCC.

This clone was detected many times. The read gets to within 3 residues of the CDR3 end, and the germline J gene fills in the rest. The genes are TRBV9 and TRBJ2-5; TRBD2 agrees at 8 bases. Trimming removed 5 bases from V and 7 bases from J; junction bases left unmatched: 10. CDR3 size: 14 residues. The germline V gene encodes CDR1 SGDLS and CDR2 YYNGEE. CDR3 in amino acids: CASSPISREATQYF. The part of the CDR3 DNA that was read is TGTGCCAGCAGTCCCATCTCGCGGGAGGCGACC.

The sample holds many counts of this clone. The CDR3 here is CSALPGQADSPLHF. CDR3 DNA, as far as it was read: TGCAGTGCCCTACCGGGACAGGCTGATTCACCC. The chain is built from TRBV20-1 and TRBJ1-6; 8 nucleotides agree with TRBD1. The read ends 3 residues before the CDR3 terminus; that terminus is restored from the germline J gene. CDR3 length: 14 residues. CDR1 and CDR2 from the germline V gene are DFQATT and SNEGSKA (reference sequence). V was pared by 6 bases and J by 8 bases, with 9 bases of the junction left unmatched.

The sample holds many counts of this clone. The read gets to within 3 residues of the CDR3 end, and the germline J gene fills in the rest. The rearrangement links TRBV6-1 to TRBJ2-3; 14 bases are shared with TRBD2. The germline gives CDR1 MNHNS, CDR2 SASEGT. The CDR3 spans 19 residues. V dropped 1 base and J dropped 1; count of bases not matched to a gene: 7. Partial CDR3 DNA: TGTGCCAGCAGTGAAGTATGGGGACTAGCGGGAGCTGGCACAGATACG. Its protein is CASSEVWGLAGAGTDT. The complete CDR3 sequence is CASSEVWGLAGAGTDTQYF.

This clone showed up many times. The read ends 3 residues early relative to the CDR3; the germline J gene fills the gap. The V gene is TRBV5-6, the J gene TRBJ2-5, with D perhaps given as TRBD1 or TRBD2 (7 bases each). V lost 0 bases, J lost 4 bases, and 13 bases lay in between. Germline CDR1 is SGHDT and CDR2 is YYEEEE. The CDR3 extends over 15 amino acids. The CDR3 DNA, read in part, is TGTGCCAGCAGCTTGGGGGGAGGGGGCCCAGAGACC. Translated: CASSLGGGGPET. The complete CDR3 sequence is CASSLGGGGPETQYF.

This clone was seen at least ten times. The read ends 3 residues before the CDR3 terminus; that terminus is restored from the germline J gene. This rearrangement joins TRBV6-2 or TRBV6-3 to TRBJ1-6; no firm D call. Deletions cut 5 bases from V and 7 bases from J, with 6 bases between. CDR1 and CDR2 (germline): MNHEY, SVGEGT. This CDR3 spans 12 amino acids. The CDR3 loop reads CASSGLNSPLHF. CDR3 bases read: TGTGCCAGCAGTGGACTGAATTCACCC.

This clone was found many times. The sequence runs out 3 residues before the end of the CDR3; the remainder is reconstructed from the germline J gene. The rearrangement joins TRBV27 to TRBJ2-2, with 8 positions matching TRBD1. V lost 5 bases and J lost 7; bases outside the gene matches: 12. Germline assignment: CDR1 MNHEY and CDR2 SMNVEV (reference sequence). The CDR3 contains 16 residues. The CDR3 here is CASSLDRDRFSGELFF. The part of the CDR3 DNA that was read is TGTGCCAGCAGTCTAGACCGGGACAGGTTCAGCGGGGAG.

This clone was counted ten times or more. CDR3 in amino acids: CSARKRGGYNSPLHF. The part of the CDR3 DNA that was read is TGCAGTGCTAGAAAAAGGGGTGGGTATAATTCACCC. The chain joins TRBV20-1 to TRBJ1-6, with a tentative D call TRBD1 (5 bases). The read ends 3 residues shy of where the CDR3 ends; the end is completed using the germline J gene. CDR1 is DFQATT and CDR2 is SNEGSKA in the germline V gene (reference sequence). Trimming cost V 2 bases and J 4 bases, with 12 bases left between them. The CDR3 is 15 amino acids.

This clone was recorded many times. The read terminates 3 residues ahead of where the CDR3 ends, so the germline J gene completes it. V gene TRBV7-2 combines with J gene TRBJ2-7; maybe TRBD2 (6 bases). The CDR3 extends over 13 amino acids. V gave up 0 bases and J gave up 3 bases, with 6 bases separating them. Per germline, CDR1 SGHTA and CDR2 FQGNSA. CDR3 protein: CASSLAEGYEQYF. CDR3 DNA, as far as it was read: TGTGCCAGCAGCTTAGCGGAGGGCTACGAG.

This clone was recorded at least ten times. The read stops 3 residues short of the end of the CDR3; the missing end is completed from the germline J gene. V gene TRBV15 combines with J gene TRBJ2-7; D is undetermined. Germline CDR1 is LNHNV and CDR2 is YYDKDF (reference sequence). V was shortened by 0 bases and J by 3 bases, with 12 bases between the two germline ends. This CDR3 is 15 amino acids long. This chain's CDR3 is CATSRDLNLNYEQYF. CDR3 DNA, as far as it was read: TGTGCCACCAGCAGAGATCTAAACTTGAACTACGAG.

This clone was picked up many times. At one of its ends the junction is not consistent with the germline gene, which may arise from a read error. CDR3 DNA, as far as it was read: TGCGCCAGCAGCCAAGATCTCAAGGGTAGCGACGAG. Protein: CASSQDLKGSDE. The whole CDR3 protein is CASSQDLKGSDEQYF. The chain carries TRBV4-2 and TRBJ2-7, with a weak D call TRBD2 (5 bases). With the read ending 3 residues before the CDR3 end, the germline J gene is used to fill in that end. Germline V gene lookup returns CDR1 LGHNA and CDR2 YNFKEQ. There are 15 residues in the CDR3.

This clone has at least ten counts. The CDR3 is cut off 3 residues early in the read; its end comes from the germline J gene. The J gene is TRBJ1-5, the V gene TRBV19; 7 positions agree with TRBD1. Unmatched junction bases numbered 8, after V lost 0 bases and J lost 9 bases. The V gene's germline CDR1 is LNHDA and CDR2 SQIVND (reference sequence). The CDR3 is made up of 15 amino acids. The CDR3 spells CASSIDLQGIGPQHF. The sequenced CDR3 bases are TGTGCCAGTAGTATAGATCTACAGGGGATCGGGCCC.

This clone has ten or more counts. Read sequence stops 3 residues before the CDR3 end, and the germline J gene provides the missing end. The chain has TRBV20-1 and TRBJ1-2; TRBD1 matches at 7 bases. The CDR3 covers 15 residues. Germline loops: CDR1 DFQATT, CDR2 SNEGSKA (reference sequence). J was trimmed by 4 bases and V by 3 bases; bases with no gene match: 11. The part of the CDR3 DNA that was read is TGCAGTGCTAGGGGTAGAGGACAGGCGATCTATGGC. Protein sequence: CSARGRGQAIYG. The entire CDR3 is CSARGRGQAIYGYTF.

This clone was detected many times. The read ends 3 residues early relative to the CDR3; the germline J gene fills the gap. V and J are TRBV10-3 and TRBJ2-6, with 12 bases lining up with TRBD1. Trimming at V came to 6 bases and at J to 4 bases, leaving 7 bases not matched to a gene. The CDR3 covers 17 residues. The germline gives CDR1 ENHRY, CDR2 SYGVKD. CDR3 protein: CAIRGDRGPTGANVLTF. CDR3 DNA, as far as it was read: TGTGCCATCAGGGGGGACAGGGGGCCGACGGGGGCCAACGTC.

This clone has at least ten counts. The CDR3 reads CASSWAGPNTGELFF. CDR3 DNA, as far as it was read: TGTGCCAGCAGCTGGGCGGGGCCGAACACCGGGGAG. This rearrangement joins TRBV5-6 to TRBJ2-2, with a tentative D call TRBD2 (6 bases). The read ends 3 residues before the CDR3 terminus; that terminus is restored from the germline J gene. The CDR3 has 15 residues. Between the trimmed V and J ends, which lost 3 bases and 0 bases, there was a span of 9 bases. Germline-derived CDR1 and CDR2 are SGHDT and YYEEEE.

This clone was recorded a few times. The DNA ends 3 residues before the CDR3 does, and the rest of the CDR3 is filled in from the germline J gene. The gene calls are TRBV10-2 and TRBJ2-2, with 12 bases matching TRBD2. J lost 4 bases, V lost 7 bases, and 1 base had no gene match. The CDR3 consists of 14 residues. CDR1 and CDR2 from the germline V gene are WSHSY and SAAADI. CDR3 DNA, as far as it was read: TGCGCCAGCATGGGACTAGCGGGCACCGGGGAG. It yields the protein CASMGLAGTGE. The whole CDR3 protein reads CASMGLAGTGELFF.

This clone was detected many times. The sequenced CDR3 bases are TGTGCCAGCTCACCAGCCAGGCTAGCGGGAACAACAGATACG. Protein: CASSPARLAGTTDT. The full CDR3 protein reads CASSPARLAGTTDTQYF. The chain couples TRBV18 to TRBJ2-3; 9 nucleotides agree with TRBD2. The read ends 3 residues early relative to the CDR3; the germline J gene fills the gap. J lost 3 bases, V lost 2 bases, and 9 bases had no gene match. CDR1 and CDR2 (germline): KGHSH, LQKENI. The CDR3 is made up of 17 amino acids.

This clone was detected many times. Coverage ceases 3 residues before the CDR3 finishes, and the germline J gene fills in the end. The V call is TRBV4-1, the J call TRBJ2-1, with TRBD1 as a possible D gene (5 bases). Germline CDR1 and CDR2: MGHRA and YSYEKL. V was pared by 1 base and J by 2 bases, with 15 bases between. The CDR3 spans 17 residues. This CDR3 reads CASSQVARGRAYNEQFF. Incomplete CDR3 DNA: TGCGCCAGCAGCCAAGTCGCACGTGGCAGGGCCTACAATGAG.

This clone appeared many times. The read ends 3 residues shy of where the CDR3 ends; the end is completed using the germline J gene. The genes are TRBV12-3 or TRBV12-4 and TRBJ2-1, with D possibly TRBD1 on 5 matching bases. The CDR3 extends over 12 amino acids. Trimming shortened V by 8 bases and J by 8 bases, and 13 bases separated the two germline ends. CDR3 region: CASAFRGHEQFF. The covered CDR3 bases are TGTGCCAGCGCGTTTAGGGGCCATGAG.

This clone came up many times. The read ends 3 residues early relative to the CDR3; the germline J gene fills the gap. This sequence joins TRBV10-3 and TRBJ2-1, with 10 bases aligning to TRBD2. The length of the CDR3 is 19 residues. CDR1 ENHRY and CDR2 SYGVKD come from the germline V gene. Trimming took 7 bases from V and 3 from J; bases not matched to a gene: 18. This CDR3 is CAINRASSGSSFLYNEQFF. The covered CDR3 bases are TGTGCCATCAACCGGGCCTCTAGCGGGAGTTCCTTTCTCTACAATGAG.

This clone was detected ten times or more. CDR3 bases read: TGCAGTGCTAGAGCTCCTAGCGGCGATGAG. This gives the protein CSARAPSGDE. The whole CDR3 is CSARAPSGDEQFF. The V and J genes are TRBV20-1 and TRBJ2-1; 7 bases agree with TRBD2. Read sequence stops 3 residues before the CDR3 end, and the germline J gene provides the missing end. Germline CDR1 and CDR2: DFQATT and SNEGSKA (reference sequence). This CDR3 has 13 residues. J gave up 8 bases and V 1 base, and 5 bases lay outside the gene matches.

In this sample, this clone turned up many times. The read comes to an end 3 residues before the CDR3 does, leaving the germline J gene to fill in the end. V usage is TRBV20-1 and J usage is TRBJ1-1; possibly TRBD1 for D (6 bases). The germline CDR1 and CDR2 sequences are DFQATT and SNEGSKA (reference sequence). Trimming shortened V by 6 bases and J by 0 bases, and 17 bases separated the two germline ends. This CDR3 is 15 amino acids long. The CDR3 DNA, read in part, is TGCAGTGCAATAGGCCAAACAGGGATGAACACTGAA. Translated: CSAIGQTGMNTE. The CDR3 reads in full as CSAIGQTGMNTEAFF.